This T cell receptor beta chain comes out of a study of naive and memory T cell subsets. Of note for this clonotype: Antigen specificity is unknown.

CDR1 and CDR2 (germline): SGHKS, YYEKEE (reference sequence). V gave up 4 bases and J gave up 3 bases; unmatched junction bases: 9. The CDR3 length is 16 residues. Findings and limits, study-wide: Naive repertoires, especially CD8, held a few larger clonotypes, possibly memory cells re-expressing CD45RA.

The beta constant-region primer was an equimolar mix of two oligonucleotides covering TRBC1 and TRBC2. Four rounds of PCR amplified the ligated cDNA using nested alpha and beta constant-region primers plus SP2. Via MiXCR, TCRdb re-called the UMI-ligation and nested PCR reads, giving one row per CDR3 protein. The sample yields about 90,000 distinct CDR3 sequences, over 9% seen once. After CD4 positive bead selection, the CD4-negative fraction gave CD8 T cells. Cells stained for CD3, CD4, CD8, CD45RA, CD27 and viability were sorted into four CD45RA/CD27 subsets. The source material was naive CD4+ T cells from blood. The receptor was isolated from a human donor in good health. This chain links TRBV5-5 with TRBJ2-5; 10 bases are a match to TRBD1. The CDR3 reads CASSPRQGASEETQYF. The CDR3 bases are TGTGCCAGCAGCCCGAGACAGGGGGCGAGCGAAGAGACCCAGTACTTC.